Below, one T cell receptor (beta chain) is given with its context. These data are taken from a study of cytomegalovirus exposure and HLA in healthy donors. Healthy bone marrow donors formed the donor group. With 60 Vbeta and 13 Jbeta primers, the PCR was carried out. TCRdb's copy holds only in-frame clones and misses some; the assay was immunoSEQ multiplex PCR. Here the sample spans hundreds of thousands of clones, about 75% being singletons. Germline CDR1 reads SGHNT; CDR2 reads YYREEE (reference sequence). The length of the CDR3 is 14 residues. V was clipped by 4 bases and J by 8 bases, with 17 bases between them.

The sequence derives from a male donor in good health and CMV-seronegative. What was sequenced was PBMCs. The chain links TRBV5-4 to TRBJ2-3, with D tentatively TRBD2 (5 bases). The CDR3 sequence: CASSDRAKAGTQYF. The CDR3 DNA is TGTGCCAGCAGCGACCGGGCGAAGGCGGGTACGCAGTATTTT. Supplemented by reference TRBV5-4 and TRBJ2-3, the full variable domain reads ETGVTQSPTHLIKTRGQQVTLRCSSQSGHNTVSWYQQALGQGPQFIFQYYREEENGRGNFPPRFSGLQFPNYSSELNVNALELDDSALYLCASSDRAKAGTQYFGPGTRLTVL.